These 15 T cell receptor beta chains came from one sample sequenced in a study of vaccination and CD4 T cells after COVID-19. Documented treatment: roughly nine-day PBMC culture with coronavirus spike peptide pools or control peptides (ViraFEST assay). Their recognized antigens are unknown. Scientists ran DNA taken from cultured CD4+ T cells through the Oncomine TCR Beta short-read assay for sequencing. TCRdb re-derived calls from the PCR reads in MiXCR, one entry per CDR3 protein. The data hold roughly 20,000 distinct CDR3 sequences, with around 62% observed a single time. The specimen was CD4+ T cells from blood, cultured in vitro, collected before SARS-CoV-2 vaccination. The receptor source for this set is a human donor who received a COVID-19 vaccine.

The chain uses TRBV2 and TRBJ1-1; D is unclear. Deletions cut 7 bases from V and 0 bases from J, with 18 bases between. CDR1 SNHLY and CDR2 FYNNEI come from the germline V gene. The CDR3 covers 16 residues. CDR3 in DNA: TGTGCCAGCACCCCCTGGGCAGGAGCTATGAACACTGAAGCTTTCTTT. Amino acids: CASTPWAGAMNTEAFF.

The V gene is TRBV6-1, the J gene TRBJ1-3, with TRBD1 as a possible D gene (5 bases). CDR1 is MNHNS, CDR2 SASEGT, per germline. The CDR3 runs 13 residues. The V end lost 6 bases, the J end lost 5 bases, and 11 bases lay between the germline ends. Here the CDR3 reads CASSQGSRNTIYF. The DNA of the CDR3 is TGTGCCAGCAGCCAGGGTTCCAGAAACACCATATATTTT.

The chain carries TRBV10-2 and TRBJ2-5, with 11 bases identical to TRBD2. CDR1 WSHSY and CDR2 SAAADI come from the germline V gene. V lost 5 bases, J lost 5 bases, and 13 bases stayed unmatched. This CDR3 has 17 residues. CDR3 in DNA: TGCGCCAGCAGTCCTTACAACGGTTGGACTAGCGGGGAGACCCAGTACTTC. It specifies CASSPYNGWTSGETQYF.

The rearrangement links TRBV20-1 to TRBJ2-5; 11 bases match TRBD2. Trimming cost V 2 bases and J 3 bases; bases outside gene matches: 5. Germline V gene sequence: CDR1 DFQATT, CDR2 SNEGSKA (reference sequence). This CDR3 has 15 residues. In DNA form, the CDR3 reads TGCAGTGCTAGACCGACGACTAGCGGGGAAGAGACCCAGTACTTC. Encoded protein: CSARPTTSGEETQYF.

The chain couples TRBV10-1 to TRBJ1-1; D is possibly TRBD1 (5 bases). The CDR3 runs 14 residues. Trimming left V 6 bases short and J 4 bases short, with 15 bases between. Germline CDR1 and CDR2: WNHNN and SYGVQD (reference sequence). CDR3 in DNA: TGCGCCAGCAGGCAGGGATTAGGTAGCACTGAAGCTTTCTTT. Translated, it gives CASRQGLGSTEAFF.

This rearrangement joins TRBV5-1 to TRBJ1-3; no clear D. The CDR3 is made up of 15 amino acids. Germline CDR1 reads SGHRS; CDR2 reads YFSETQ. The V end was cut by 0 bases, the J end by 3 bases, with 10 bases between. The CDR3: CASSLVSDHGNTIYF. Written as DNA, the CDR3 is TGCGCCAGCAGCTTGGTGTCAGACCATGGAAACACCATATATTTT. Supplemented by reference TRBV5-1 and TRBJ1-3, the full variable domain reads KAGVTQTPRYLIKTRGQQVTLSCSPISGHRSVSWYQQTPGQGLQFLFEYFSETQRNKGNFPGRFSGRQFSNSRSEMNVSTLELGDSALYLCASSLVSDHGNTIYFGEGSWLTVV.

This rearrangement joins TRBV15 to TRBJ2-7; 7 nucleotides agree with TRBD1. Unmatched junction bases numbered 14, after V lost 0 bases and J lost 3 bases. This CDR3 has 18 residues. The germline V gene has CDR1 LNHNV and CDR2 YYDKDF (reference sequence). The DNA for the CDR3 is TGTGCCACCAGCAGAGAAGTCCGACAGGGTGGCCTCCGCTACGAGCAGTACTTC. Translated: CATSREVRQGGLRYEQYF.

This clonotype was seen a single time. This chain joins TRBV4-2 and TRBJ2-3; TRBD2 matches at 7 bases. This CDR3 spans 16 amino acids. V lost 1 base and J lost 1; bases outside the gene matches: 5. Germline V gene data show CDR1 as LGHNA and CDR2 as YNFKEQ. The CDR3 loop reads CASSQVRTSGTDTQYF. The CDR3 DNA reads TGTGCCAGCAGCCAAGTTAGGACTAGTGGCACAGATACGCAGTATTTT.

This clonotype came up a few times. This chain joins TRBV20-1 and TRBJ1-2, with D possibly TRBD1 on 6 matching bases. Germline CDR1 DFQATT, CDR2 SNEGSKA (reference sequence). CDR3 length equals 12 residues. V was trimmed by 1 base and J by 6 bases, leaving 9 bases between them. CDR3 protein: CSARAGADGYTF. Here the CDR3 DNA reads TGCAGTGCTAGAGCAGGGGCAGATGGCTACACCTTC.

The chain employs TRBV6-1 and TRBJ2-3; 8 positions match TRBD1. CDR3 size: 14 residues. The V segment lost 6 bases and the J segment 0 bases; nucleotides outside the gene matches: 2. Germline V gene data show CDR1 as MNHNS and CDR2 as SASEGT. The CDR3 loop is CASSRDRSTDTQYF. The CDR3 nucleotides are TGTGCCAGCAGCAGGGACAGGAGCACAGATACGCAGTATTTT.

The J gene is TRBJ2-7, the V gene TRBV4-2, with 7 positions matching TRBD1. The CDR3 runs 16 residues. Trimming at V came to 2 bases and at J to 4 bases, leaving 11 bases not matched to a gene. Germline lookup yields CDR1 LGHNA and CDR2 YNFKEQ. CDR3: CASSQNPGTDNYEQYF. CDR3 DNA sequence: TGTGCCAGCAGCCAAAACCCCGGGACAGACAATTACGAGCAGTACTTC.

This chain uses TRBV20-1 with TRBJ1-2; a possible D gene is TRBD1 (5 bases). V was shortened by 3 bases and J by 1 base, with 9 bases between the two germline ends. The CDR3 extends over 13 amino acids. The germline V gene has CDR1 DFQATT and CDR2 SNEGSKA (reference sequence). Here the CDR3 reads CSASGGDNYGYTF. The DNA for the CDR3 is TGCAGTGCTAGTGGAGGGGATAACTATGGCTACACCTTC.

V gene TRBV5-1 combines with J gene TRBJ2-5; the match to TRBD2 covers 15 bases. CDR1 SGHRS and CDR2 YFSETQ come from the germline V gene. With 3 bases clipped from V and 1 base from J, the junction kept 4 bases outside the gene matches. The CDR3 is made up of 17 amino acids. The CDR3 DNA sequence: TGCGCCAGCAGCTCAGGACTAGCGGGGGGGATCCAAGAGACCCAGTACTTC. Translating it yields CASSSGLAGGIQETQYF.

This clonotype was seen only a few times. V is TRBV6-1 and J is TRBJ1-3; possible D gene TRBD1, 6 bases. Germline lookup yields CDR1 MNHNS and CDR2 SASEGT. The germline V and J ends were trimmed by 4 bases and 3 bases, with 16 bases remaining between them. CDR3 size: 16 residues. For the CDR3, the DNA is TGTGCCAGCAGTGTTGGGGGCCTTCGGATTGGAAACACCATATATTTT. Its protein is CASSVGGLRIGNTIYF.

The V gene is TRBV30, the J gene TRBJ2-3; 10 bases agree with TRBD2. V shed 2 bases and J 7 bases; nucleotides not matched to a gene: 6. Germline V CDR1 and CDR2: GTSNPN, SVGIG (reference sequence). CDR3 length: 14 residues. In DNA form, the CDR3 reads TGTGCCTGGAGTCCCGGGACTAGCGCACATACGCAGTATTTT. Its translation: CAWSPGTSAHTQYF.